The 10 T cell receptor beta chains below all came from one sample that was sequenced in a study of blood T cells in healthy people across ages. Through a sample-barcoded 5' primer and a J-beta primer mix, a second PCR was run for roughly 6 to 11 cycles. Each CDR3 protein gets one entry after TCRdb re-called the 5' RACE reads with MiXCR. This table holds 650,000 to 1,000,000 distinct CDR3 sequences, around half found once. The sample comprised blood. The receptors stem from a man at least 80 years old in good health.

This clonotype has only a few counts. This sequence joins TRBV4-2 and TRBJ2-3, with D possibly matching TRBD2 (5 bases). The CDR3 is made up of 15 amino acids. Germline CDR1 reads LGHNA; CDR2 reads YNFKEQ. Between the trimmed V and J ends, which lost 6 bases and 0 bases, there was a span of 13 bases. The CDR3 DNA reads TGTGCCAGCAGACGAAGCGGTGCTAGCACAGATACGCAGTATTTT. The encoded protein is CASRRSGASTDTQYF.

The V call is TRBV12-3 or TRBV12-4, the J call TRBJ1-2; D might be TRBD1 (5 bases). The CDR3 extends over 14 amino acids. Trimming removed 5 bases at V and 5 bases at J, with 15 bases between. The CDR3, as DNA: TGTGCCAGCAGTCCAGGGCCTGGGAGGTATGGCTACACCTTC. Its translation: CASSPGPGRYGYTF.

This clonotype has more than one count but fewer than ten. V is TRBV28 and J is TRBJ1-2; TRBD1 is a possible D gene (5 bases). Germline V gives CDR1 MDHEN, CDR2 SYDVKM. V was clipped by 5 bases and J by 4 bases, with 11 bases between them. CDR3 length equals 13 residues. CDR3 in DNA: TGTGCCAGCAGTCCAACAGGAATCTATGGCTACACCTTC. This translates into CASSPTGIYGYTF.

This chain connects TRBV29-1 to TRBJ2-7; D is tentatively TRBD1 or TRBD2 (6 bases each). Germline-derived CDR1 and CDR2 are SQVTM and ANQGSEA. V lost 4 bases and J lost 3, with 13 bases in between. This CDR3 is built from 13 residues. CDR3 in DNA: TGCAGCGTTGGGAGGGGGGTACACTACGAGCAGTACTTC. Translating it yields CSVGRGVHYEQYF.

This chain connects TRBV20-1 to TRBJ2-1; TRBD2 matches at 7 bases. The V gene end was trimmed by 6 bases and the J gene end by 7 bases; junction bases not matched to a gene: 12. The CDR3 runs 14 residues. CDR1 and CDR2 (germline): DFQATT, SNEGSKA (reference sequence). The CDR3 loop reads CSAREGGPINEQFF. CDR3 sequence (DNA): TGCAGTGCAAGGGAGGGAGGGCCTATTAATGAGCAGTTCTTC.

V is TRBV11-2 and J is TRBJ1-6; no clear D. V was shortened by 3 bases and J by 9 bases, with 12 bases between the two germline ends. Per germline, CDR1 SGHAT and CDR2 FQNNGV. The CDR3 extends over 14 amino acids. CDR3 sequence reads: CASSLNSFGSPLHF. The CDR3 DNA is TGTGCCAGCAGCTTGAATTCCTTTGGTTCACCCCTCCACTTT. Together with reference TRBV11-2 and TRBJ1-6, the CDR3 gives the full variable domain: EAGVAQSPRYKIIEKRQSVAFWCNPISGHATLYWYQQILGQGPKLLIQFQNNGVVDDSQLPKDRFSAERLKGVDSTLKIQPAKLEDSAVYLCASSLNSFGSPLHFGNGTRLTVT.

The rearrangement uses TRBV6-5 and TRBJ2-5, with 7 bases aligning to TRBD2. The germline gives CDR1 MNHEY, CDR2 SVGAGI. The CDR3 covers 13 residues. Trimming at V came to 6 bases and at J to 4 bases, leaving 5 bases not matched to a gene. The CDR3 coding sequence is TGTGCCAGCAGACGTACTAGCGTAGAGACCCAGTACTTC. Residues: CASRRTSVETQYF.

As regards this clonotype: This could be a read error, since a much larger clone is one nucleotide away. The chain is built from TRBV6-6 and TRBJ2-5, with D perhaps given as TRBD1 or TRBD2 (5 bases each). TRBJ2-1 matches the DNA end more closely, so the J call is doubtful. The length of the CDR3 is 13 residues. CDR1 is MNHNY and CDR2 is SVGAGI in the germline V gene (reference sequence). CDR3 nucleotides: TGTGCCAGCAGCTGGGACGACCAAGAGACCCAGTTCTTC. It is translated as CASSWDDQETQFF.

V usage is TRBV11-2 and J usage is TRBJ2-1; perhaps D is TRBD1 or TRBD2 (6 bases each). V gave up 0 bases and J gave up 2 bases, with 17 bases separating them. Germline CDR1 SGHAT, CDR2 FQNNGV. The CDR3 consists of 18 residues. The DNA for the CDR3 is TGTGCCAGCAGCTTAGAATTGGTTACGGGGGCGGCCTACAATGAGCAGTTCTTC. This codes for CASSLELVTGAAYNEQFF.

The rearrangement joins TRBV14 to TRBJ2-5; D is perhaps TRBD2 (6 bases). Germline V gene lookup returns CDR1 SGHDN and CDR2 FVKESK. This CDR3 spans 13 amino acids. Trimming shortened V by 2 bases and J by 2 bases, and 6 bases separated the two germline ends. CDR3 nucleotide sequence: TGTGCCAGCAGCCAACTAGCGCAAGAGACCCAGTACTTC. It codes for CASSQLAQETQYF.